This TCR beta chain was identified during a study of Ad26.COV2.S vaccination and SARS-CoV-2 variants. Treatment here: roughly 19 received Ad26.COV2.S at low or high dose, single or two shots; about 5 received placebo; per-sample allocation not given. The investigators took samples on day 63 after the first vaccine or placebo injection. The protocol was immunoSEQ multiplex PCR, while the TCRdb copy is restricted to in-frame clones and leaves out a portion. The profile covers about 390,000 clones, with more than 85% appearing a single time and 3.5% taken by the ten largest. The material sequenced was peripheral blood, taken in a trial of Ad26.COV2.S vaccine versus placebo. The origin of this receptor is a person aged 18-65 years who received the Ad26.COV2.S COVID-19 vaccine or a placebo.

CDR3 DNA sequence: TGTGCCAGCGGGGTTTGGGCTGGGGCCAACGTCCTGACTTTC. Its protein is CASGVWAGANVLTF. The chain couples TRBV3-1 (or the pseudogene TRBV3-2) to TRBJ2-6; the D is unclear. The CDR3 is 14 residues long. Germline lookup yields CDR1 LGHDT and CDR2 YNNKEL (reference sequence). Trimming took off 8 bases at V and 2 bases at J, with 10 bases between the two ends.